The clone carrying this T cell receptor beta chain occurred once. The target antigen is unknown. Using immunoSEQ multiplex PCR, the repertoire was profiled, and TCRdb retains in-frame clones only, with some absent. Among roughly 120,000 clones listed, roughly 86% were seen once. This sample is part of a study of cytomegalovirus exposure and HLA in healthy donors. The V and J ends lost 4 bases and 2 bases respectively, with 5 bases between them. CDR1 GTSNPN and CDR2 SVGIG come from the germline V gene (reference sequence). This CDR3 is built from 11 residues. Findings and caveats of the study: Within the roughly 120 validation repertoires, first-cohort TCR clusters tended to co-occur, according to a later analysis. A few of the chains that were CMV-associated were confirmed in vitro to be specific for CMV antigens. While the bulk of TCR sequences proved rare, some public TCRs turned up in many donors.

The J gene is TRBJ1-2, the V gene TRBV30; D gene unclear. Material: PBMCs. The receptor comes from a young man in good health and CMV-seronegative. CDR3 coding DNA: TGTGCCTGGACAAGCAACTATGGCTACACCTTC. Its protein is CAWTSNYGYTF.